These 11 T cell receptor beta chains were sequenced from one sample in a study of T cell repertoires in cytomegalovirus infection (dated by TCRdb to between 2018 and 2021). The data were produced on an Illumina HiSeq 1500. TCRdb reprocessing: public reads trimmed at Q25 with fastp, clones called with MiXCR, in-frame beta chains kept. Records with the same CDR3 protein are collapsed into one entry carrying the most frequent genes and DNA. The sample table shows fewer than 950,000 distinct CDR3 sequences, and 30% to 35% are seen once. Jointly, the top ten make up under 15% of the sample. The meaning of the sample's treatment or condition label: in vitro stimulation with specific CMV peptide epitopes to enrich CMV-specific T cells. Their cognate antigens are unknown. The material sequenced was cultured CD8+ T cells from PBMCs, taken from culture after CMV antigen stimulation. The receptors here all came from a human donor in good health (CMV status not recorded). Some clones in this sample may be carry-over from other donors' samples.

This sequence joins TRBV29-1 and TRBJ1-1, with D perhaps TRBD1 (6 bases). Trimming left V 0 bases short and J 5 bases short, with 16 bases between. CDR3 length equals 15 residues. Per the germline V gene, CDR1 is SQVTM and CDR2 is ANQGSEA. In nucleotides, the CDR3 is TGCAGCGTTGAAGATCTTCGCGTCAGGGGTACTGAAGCTTTCTTT. Amino acids: CSVEDLRVRGTEAFF. The full variable domain, with the rest looked up from reference TRBV29-1 and TRBJ1-1, is SAVISQKPSRDICQRGTSLTIQCQVDSQVTMMFWYRQQPGQSLTLIATANQGSEATYESGFVIDKFPISRPNLTFSTLTVSNMSPEDSSIYLCSVEDLRVRGTEAFFGQGTRLTVV.

The table lists this clonotype with many counts. V usage is TRBV19 and J usage is TRBJ1-1; no reliable D call. Between the trimmed V and J ends, which lost 4 bases and 0 bases, there was a span of 12 bases. The germline V gene has CDR1 LNHDA and CDR2 SQIVND (reference sequence). CDR3 size: 15 residues. The DNA of the CDR3 is TGTGCCAGTAGTACCCTGAGTCGGATGAACACTGAAGCTTTCTTT. As protein: CASSTLSRMNTEAFF.

This clonotype was seen many times. The V call is TRBV28, the J call TRBJ2-1, with TRBD2 matching over 8 bases. CDR3 length: 16 amino acids. J gave up 2 bases and V 7 bases, and 10 bases lay outside the gene matches. Germline values: CDR1 MDHEN, CDR2 SYDVKM. The CDR3 region has the DNA TGTGCCAGCACCCTCCCCGGGGGGGGAGCCTACAATGAGCAGTTCTTC. It yields the protein CASTLPGGGAYNEQFF.

V gene TRBV19 combines with J gene TRBJ1-1, with TRBD1 identical over 7 bases. The CDR3 runs 14 residues. V shed 1 base, J shed 5 bases, and the junction held 4 bases outside the gene matches. Germline V lookup: CDR1 LNHDA, CDR2 SQIVND (reference sequence). CDR3 residues: CASSIAGTATEAFF. CDR3 in DNA: TGTGCCAGTAGTATAGCGGGGACAGCGACTGAAGCTTTCTTT.

This clonotype was seen a few times. The CDR3 spells CASTSGEGETQYF. In DNA form, the CDR3 reads TGTGCCAGCACCTCAGGGGAGGGAGAGACCCAGTACTTC. The gene calls are TRBV12-3 or TRBV12-4 and TRBJ2-5, with D tentatively TRBD2 (7 bases). This CDR3 spans 13 amino acids. Trimming left V 7 bases short and J 4 bases short, with 13 bases between.

J is TRBJ2-3 and V is TRBV25-1; 7 nucleotides agree with TRBD2. The CDR3 is 15 residues long. The germline CDR1 and CDR2 sequences are MGHDK and SYGVNS. V trimming: 5 bases; J trimming: 1 base; junction bases outside the gene matches: 6. The CDR3 loop is CASSWPAGGTDTQYF. The CDR3, as DNA: TGTGCCAGCAGTTGGCCGGCGGGGGGCACAGATACGCAGTATTTT.

The chain uses TRBV19 and TRBJ2-3; no reliable D call. The CDR3 is made up of 16 amino acids. Between the trimmed V and J ends, which lost 8 bases and 0 bases, there was a span of 18 bases. Germline V lookup: CDR1 LNHDA, CDR2 SQIVND (reference sequence). The DNA for the CDR3 is TGTGCCAGTGATGCCACATTCAAGTCTAGCACAGATACGCAGTATTTT. It yields the protein CASDATFKSSTDTQYF.

The table lists this clonotype with many counts. The V call is TRBV29-1, the J call TRBJ1-1; no definite D call. The CDR3 covers 11 residues. The V gene lost 3 bases and the J gene lost 6 bases, with 8 bases spanning the gap. From germline, CDR1 is SQVTM and CDR2 ANQGSEA. CDR3 sequence: CSVEDSSEAFF. In DNA, the CDR3 is TGCAGCGTTGAGGATTCATCTGAAGCTTTCTTT.

This clonotype was picked up a small number of times. The chain couples TRBV11-2 to TRBJ2-2; unclear D gene. The CDR3 is 14 amino acids. Germline V gene data show CDR1 as SGHAT and CDR2 as FQNNGV. Trimming removed 1 base at V and 4 bases at J, with 7 bases between. CDR3 region: CASSLGPSTGELFF. CDR3 coding DNA: TGTGCCAGCAGCTTAGGACCTAGCACCGGGGAGCTGTTTTTT. Drawing the rest from reference TRBV11-2 and TRBJ2-2, the complete variable domain is EAGVAQSPRYKIIEKRQSVAFWCNPISGHATLYWYQQILGQGPKLLIQFQNNGVVDDSQLPKDRFSAERLKGVDSTLKIQPAKLEDSAVYLCASSLGPSTGELFFGEGSRLTVL.

The chain employs TRBV6-1 and TRBJ2-3; unclear D gene. There are 17 residues in the CDR3. Trimming left V 3 bases short and J 1 base short, with 17 bases between. Germline assignment: CDR1 MNHNS and CDR2 SASEGT. CDR3 loop: CASSEEFLFVRTDTQYF. CDR3 in DNA: TGTGCCAGCAGTGAGGAATTCCTGTTTGTCCGCACAGATACGCAGTATTTT.

This clonotype has at least ten counts. The chain uses TRBV28 and TRBJ1-4; no reliable D call. The V end lost 2 bases, the J end lost 13 bases, and 11 bases lay between the germline ends. From germline, CDR1 is MDHEN and CDR2 SYDVKM. This CDR3 is 12 amino acids long. The DNA of the CDR3 is TGTGCCAGCAGTTTACCTCGAGGGCCACTGTTTTTT. This sequence encodes CASSLPRGPLFF.